The clone carrying this TCR beta chain showed up just a few times. Its target is not known. Described treatment: roughly ten-day PBMC culture with coronavirus spike peptide pools or control peptides (ViraFEST assay). The sample originates from a study of vaccination and CD4 T cells after COVID-19. With the Oncomine TCR Beta short-read assay, DNA from cultured CD4+ T cells was sequenced. TCRdb fed the PCR reads into MiXCR, producing one record per CDR3 protein. The repertoire holds roughly 12,000 distinct CDR3 sequences, with 40% to 50% as singletons. Sequencing was carried out using CD4+ T cells from blood, cultured in vitro. The clonotype originates from a human donor who had recovered from COVID-19.

The CDR3 coding sequence is TGTGTCTCCACCGATAACTATGGCTACACCTTC. Its translation is CVSTDNYGYTF. This sequence joins TRBV28 and TRBJ1-2; no clear D. This CDR3 spans 11 amino acids. The V gene's germline CDR1 is MDHEN and CDR2 SYDVKM.